This TCR beta chain was sequenced during a study of T cells in Graves' hyperthyroidism and ophthalmopathy. Turning to the study itself: Any treatment followed the collection of peripheral blood at initial diagnosis. Whole-study findings and limits: Clonotypes that were expanded in thyroid above 0.001 mostly appeared in blood too. Ophthalmopathy could be told apart from stable hyperthyroidism with a 13 V-J model.

Amplification of TCR beta CDR3 regions was performed using RNA transcripts as template. HTBI primers were employed in a first-round RT-PCR of the TCR CDR3. TCRdb reprocessed the multiplex PCR reads via MiXCR and lists one record per CDR3 protein. The table shows fewer than 200,000 distinct CDR3 sequences, with about 15% occurring only once. A few counts support this clonotype. Its specificity is not known. The CDR3 runs to 18 residues. V lost 3 bases and J lost 4; bases outside the gene matches: 15. Per the germline V gene, CDR1 is MGHRA and CDR2 is YSYEKL. The V gene is TRBV4-1, the J gene TRBJ2-1; 7 bases fit TRBD1. The sample consisted of blood. The receptor was isolated from a woman in her fifties or sixties with Graves' hyperthyroidism. The CDR3 bases are TGCGCCAGCAGCCAGGACAGGCAAAGGGATGTCGGTTACAATGAGCAGTTCTTC. This encodes CASSQDRQRDVGYNEQFF.